This T cell receptor beta chain was sequenced during a study of T cells in Graves' hyperthyroidism and ophthalmopathy. Broader study findings: Appearing also in blood were most of the thyroid clonotypes expanded above 0.001.

Germline CDR1 LNHDA, CDR2 SQIVND (reference sequence). Trimming removed 6 bases from V and 1 base from J, with 4 bases in between. The CDR3 is made up of 13 amino acids. This clonotype appeared a few times. Its specificity is not known. What was amplified from RNA transcripts were TCR beta CDR3 regions. HTBI primers were used for first-round RT-PCR of the TCR CDR3. A single record per CDR3 protein comes from TCRdb applying MiXCR to the multiplex PCR reads. The sample holds under 350,000 distinct CDR3 sequences, about 21% seen once. Clinical symptoms, serum thyroxine and TRAb, thyroid ultrasound and orbital computed tomography together formed the diagnostic basis. PBMCs were collected from an approximately 9.3 ml volume of fresh peripheral blood.

This TCR was sampled from a woman aged 45-65 years with Graves' hyperthyroidism. The V gene is TRBV19, the J gene TRBJ2-6; D remains ambiguous. Sequenced material: blood. The CDR3 DNA is TGTGCCAGTAGGATGTCTGGGGCCAACGTCCTGACTTTC. It codes for CASRMSGANVLTF.